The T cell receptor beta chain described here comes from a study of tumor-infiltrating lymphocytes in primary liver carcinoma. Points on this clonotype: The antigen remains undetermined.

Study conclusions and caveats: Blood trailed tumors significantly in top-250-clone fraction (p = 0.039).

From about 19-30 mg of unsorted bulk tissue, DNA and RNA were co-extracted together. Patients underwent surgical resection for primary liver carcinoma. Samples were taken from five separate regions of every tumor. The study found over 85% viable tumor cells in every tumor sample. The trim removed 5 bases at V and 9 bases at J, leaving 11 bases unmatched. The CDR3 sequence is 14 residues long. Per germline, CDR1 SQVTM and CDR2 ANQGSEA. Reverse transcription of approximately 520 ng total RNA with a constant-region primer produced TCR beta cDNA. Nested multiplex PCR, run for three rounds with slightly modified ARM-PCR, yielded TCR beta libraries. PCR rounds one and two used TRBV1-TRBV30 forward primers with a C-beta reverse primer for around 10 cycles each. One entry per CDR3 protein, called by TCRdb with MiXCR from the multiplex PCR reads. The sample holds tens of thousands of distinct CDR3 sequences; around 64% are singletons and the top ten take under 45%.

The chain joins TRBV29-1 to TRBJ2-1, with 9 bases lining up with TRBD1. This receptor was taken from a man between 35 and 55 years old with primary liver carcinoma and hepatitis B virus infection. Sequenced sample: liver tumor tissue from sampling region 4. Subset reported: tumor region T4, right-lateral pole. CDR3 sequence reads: CSVLGQGTSIEQFF. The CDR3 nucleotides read TGCAGCGTTCTTGGACAGGGGACCTCCATTGAGCAGTTCTTC.